Presented here are 26 T cell receptor beta chains from one specimen sequenced in a study of CD8 T cells in ankylosing spondylitis. General observations from the study: One TCR beta motif, made up of roughly 8 highly homologous variants, appeared characteristic of ankylosing spondylitis blood.

No antigen has been identified for these receptors. TCRdb redid the calling of the 5' RACE reads with MiXCR, one entry per CDR3 protein. Here the sample spans around 140,000 distinct CDR3 sequences, approximately 17% being singletons. The sequenced sample consisted of blood, either unsorted or a sorted T cell fraction (not recorded which). All receptors come from a male donor with ankylosing spondylitis.

This clonotype was recorded many times. The chain carries TRBV18 and TRBJ2-3, with 8 bases fitting TRBD1. This CDR3 is built from 15 residues. Germline lookup yields CDR1 KGHSH and CDR2 LQKENI. The trim removed 2 bases at V and 2 bases at J, leaving 3 bases unmatched. The CDR3 loop reads CASSPADRATDTQYF. The DNA of the CDR3 is TGTGCCAGCTCACCAGCGGACAGGGCCACAGATACGCAGTATTTT.

In this sample, this clonotype turned up many times. The J gene is TRBJ2-7, the V gene TRBV27, with 7 positions matching TRBD1. The V gene's germline CDR1 is MNHEY and CDR2 SMNVEV (reference sequence). J was trimmed by 2 bases and V by 4 bases; bases with no gene match: 2. The CDR3 is made up of 13 amino acids. The CDR3 spells CASSYQGAYEQYF. CDR3 nucleotides: TGTGCCAGCAGTTATCAGGGGGCCTACGAGCAGTACTTC.

CDR3 bases: TGTGCCTGGAGTGTACCCCCAAACGAGCAGTACTTC. Protein: CAWSVPPNEQYF. V gene TRBV30 combines with J gene TRBJ2-7; no clear D. The CDR3 covers 12 residues. CDR1 is GTSNPN and CDR2 is SVGIG in the germline V gene (reference sequence). Trimming shortened V by 0 bases and J by 5 bases, and 8 bases separated the two germline ends. The full variable domain, in which reference TRBV30 and TRBJ2-7 provide the parts outside the CDR3, is SQTIHQWPATLVQPVGSPLSLECTVEGTSNPNLYWYRQAAGRGLQLLFYSVGIGQISSEVPQNLSASRPQDRQFILSSKKLLLSDSGFYLCAWSVPPNEQYFGPGTRLTVT.

V usage is TRBV27 and J usage is TRBJ2-7, with 12 bases aligning to TRBD2. Looked up from germline, CDR1 is MNHEY and CDR2 is SMNVEV (reference sequence). V lost 5 bases and J lost 7; bases outside the gene matches: 6. This CDR3 spans 14 amino acids. DNA for the CDR3: TGTGCCAGCAGTCCACTAGCGGGAGGAGAGGAGCAGTACTTC. Translation gives CASSPLAGGEEQYF.

This clonotype was seen ten or more times. The V gene is TRBV6-2 or TRBV6-3, the J gene TRBJ2-2; TRBD1 matches 9 bases. This CDR3 is 14 amino acids long. The V segment lost 8 bases and the J segment 2 bases; nucleotides outside the gene matches: 3. Germline loops: CDR1 MNHEY, CDR2 SVGEGT. The CDR3 coding sequence is TGTGCCAGCGGGACAGGGTCTAACACCGGGGAGCTGTTTTTT. It yields the protein CASGTGSNTGELFF.

This rearrangement joins TRBV27 to TRBJ1-2; 9 bases fit TRBD1. V lost 5 bases, J lost 7 bases, and 5 bases stayed unmatched. Germline V CDR1 and CDR2: MNHEY, SMNVEV (reference sequence). The CDR3 length is 13 residues. The CDR3, as DNA: TGTGCCAGCAGTCCCGGGACAGGGTTTGGCTACACCTTC. Translation gives CASSPGTGFGYTF.

The chain recombines TRBV4-1 with TRBJ1-6; D unresolved. Trimming pared 8 bases from V and 6 bases from J, leaving 11 bases between. Germline V CDR1 and CDR2: MGHRA, YSYEKL. The CDR3 is made up of 13 amino acids. CDR3 DNA sequence: TGCGCCAGCGGCGATGGACTTAATTCACCCCTCCACTTT. Its translation is CASGDGLNSPLHF.

The chain joins TRBV7-2 to TRBJ1-4; D is uncertain. The germline CDR1 and CDR2 sequences are SGHTA and FQGNSA. V gave up 4 bases and J gave up 2 bases, with 14 bases separating them. The CDR3 runs to 16 residues. The CDR3 spells CASSSEPLPTNEKLFF. Written as DNA, the CDR3 is TGTGCCAGCAGCTCGGAGCCCCTCCCCACTAATGAAAAACTGTTTTTT.

This clonotype appeared a few times. This chain uses TRBV27 with TRBJ2-1, with D tentatively TRBD1 (5 bases). Germline CDR1 and CDR2: MNHEY and SMNVEV (reference sequence). V dropped 2 bases and J dropped 0 bases, with 8 bases sitting between them. CDR3 size: 15 residues. In nucleotides, the CDR3 is TGTGCCAGCAGTTTACTGGACACCTCCTACAATGAGCAGTTCTTC. Translation: CASSLLDTSYNEQFF.

This clonotype showed up just a few times. The V call is TRBV11-3, the J call TRBJ2-2; D call uncertain. Trimming took off 8 bases at V and 5 bases at J, with 6 bases between the two ends. CDR3 length equals 11 residues. Germline V gives CDR1 SGHNT, CDR2 YENEEA. The CDR3 region is CASQNTGELFF. In DNA, the CDR3 is TGTGCCAGCCAAAATACCGGGGAGCTGTTTTTT.

This clonotype came up a few times. This rearrangement joins TRBV10-3 to TRBJ2-3; 11 bases are shared with TRBD2. Per the germline V gene, CDR1 is ENHRY and CDR2 is SYGVKD. J lost 2 bases, V lost 7 bases, and 5 bases had no gene match. There are 15 residues in the CDR3. CDR3 sequence: CAIKKTSGNTDTQYF. The CDR3 nucleotides read TGTGCCATCAAGAAGACTAGCGGGAACACAGATACGCAGTATTTT.

The V and J genes are TRBV20-1 and TRBJ2-7; TRBD2 matches at 7 bases. The junction had 11 bases not matched to a gene; V was cut back by 6 bases and J by 3 bases. CDR3 length equals 14 residues. Germline CDR1 is DFQATT and CDR2 is SNEGSKA (reference sequence). DNA for the CDR3: TGCAGTGCCCCCCCGAGCGGGATATTCTACGAGCAGTACTTC. Encoded protein: CSAPPSGIFYEQYF.

This clonotype was seen only a few times. V gene TRBV27 combines with J gene TRBJ2-1; the D gene is possibly TRBD1 (7 bases). V shed 2 bases and J shed 2 bases, with 13 bases lying between them. The CDR3 runs to 16 residues. Germline V lookup: CDR1 MNHEY, CDR2 SMNVEV (reference sequence). The CDR3 nucleotides are TGTGCCAGCAGTTTAGCGGCAGGGGGGCCCTACAATGAGCAGTTCTTC. Translating it yields CASSLAAGGPYNEQFF.

The sample holds a few counts of this clonotype. The chain uses TRBV29-1 and TRBJ2-3; D perhaps matches TRBD2 (6 bases). CDR1 is SQVTM, CDR2 ANQGSEA, per germline. The CDR3 totals 14 residues. Between the trimmed V and J ends, which lost 3 bases and 3 bases, there was a span of 13 bases. The CDR3 loop is CSVEVAGWTDTQYF. The CDR3, as DNA: TGCAGCGTTGAGGTTGCGGGATGGACAGATACGCAGTATTTT.

The sample holds a few counts of this clonotype. The V and J genes are TRBV7-9 and TRBJ2-7; D is possibly TRBD1 (6 bases). Trimming pared 7 bases from V and 1 base from J, leaving 14 bases between. CDR1 and CDR2 from the germline V gene are SEHNR and FQNEAQ (reference sequence). The CDR3 loop spans 14 amino acids. The CDR3 protein is CASTLGRGSYEQYF. CDR3 DNA: TGTGCCAGCACCCTCGGCAGGGGATCCTACGAGCAGTACTTC.

In this sample, this clonotype turned up a few times. The gene calls are TRBV4-1 and TRBJ1-1; D gene uncertain. Germline loops: CDR1 MGHRA, CDR2 YSYEKL. This CDR3 is 16 amino acids long. The V end was cut by 0 bases, the J end by 0 bases, with 11 bases between. The CDR3 loop is CASSQDFRGLNTEAFF. The CDR3 region has the DNA TGCGCCAGCAGCCAAGATTTTCGAGGGCTGAACACTGAAGCTTTCTTT.

The V gene is TRBV9, the J gene TRBJ1-2; a possible D gene is TRBD1 (5 bases). Germline CDR1 is SGDLS and CDR2 is YYNGEE. The CDR3 contains 16 residues. The V gene lost 3 bases and the J gene lost 5 bases, with 20 bases spanning the gap. The CDR3 sequence: CASSAYLHGAGYGYTF. CDR3 DNA: TGTGCCAGCAGCGCGTACCTCCATGGGGCCGGTTATGGCTACACCTTC.

The CDR3 DNA reads as TGTGCCAGCAGCTTAGTTGCTAGCTTCCCCTACGAGCAGTACTTC. Protein sequence: CASSLVASFPYEQYF. V gene TRBV11-2 combines with J gene TRBJ2-7, with TRBD2 as a possible D gene (5 bases). Germline values: CDR1 SGHAT, CDR2 FQNNGV. This CDR3 spans 15 amino acids. V shed 1 base and J shed 2 bases, with 12 bases lying between them.

This clonotype was detected many times. The rearrangement joins TRBV29-1 to TRBJ2-7; D perhaps matches TRBD2 (5 bases). CDR3 length equals 13 residues. From germline, CDR1 is SQVTM and CDR2 ANQGSEA. Trimming took off 2 bases at V and 6 bases at J, with 14 bases between the two ends. DNA for the CDR3: TGCAGCGTTGAACTCGCCGGGAACGGCGAGCAGTACTTC. Amino acid sequence: CSVELAGNGEQYF.

J is TRBJ2-7 and V is TRBV5-1; TRBD1 agrees at 8 bases. The CDR3 has 15 amino acids. In germline, CDR1 is SGHRS, CDR2 YFSETQ. V trimming: 3 bases; J trimming: 5 bases; junction bases outside the gene matches: 10. The CDR3: CASSSTGESTHEQYF. The CDR3, as DNA: TGCGCCAGCAGCTCGACAGGGGAATCTACCCACGAGCAGTACTTC.

This sequence joins TRBV4-1 and TRBJ2-7, with D possibly matching TRBD1 (5 bases). The V gene's germline CDR1 is MGHRA and CDR2 YSYEKL. Between the trimmed V and J ends, which lost 0 bases and 3 bases, there was a span of 9 bases. The CDR3 loop spans 14 amino acids. CDR3 in amino acids: CASSQEGPDYEQYF. CDR3 bases: TGCGCCAGCAGCCAAGAGGGGCCTGACTACGAGCAGTACTTC.

CDR3 protein: CASSLTLGDSQETQYF. The CDR3 nucleotides read TGTGCCAGCAGTTTGACTTTAGGGGACAGCCAAGAGACCCAGTACTTC. The chain recombines TRBV27 with TRBJ2-5; 7 bases agree with TRBD1. The J segment lost 1 base and the V segment lost 3 bases, leaving 8 bases of the junction unmatched. Looked up from germline, CDR1 is MNHEY and CDR2 is SMNVEV (reference sequence). The CDR3 is 16 amino acids.

This clonotype was detected a few times. This chain links TRBV13 with TRBJ2-7, with D unresolved. V was trimmed by 5 bases and J by 5 bases, leaving 10 bases between them. The CDR3 contains 12 residues. CDR1 and CDR2 from the germline V gene are PRHDT and FYEKMQ (reference sequence). The CDR3 region has the DNA TGTGCCAGCAGCCCCGACAAGAACGAGCAGTACTTC. It translates to CASSPDKNEQYF. Variable domain in full (rest from reference TRBV13 and TRBJ2-7): AAGVIQSPRHLIKEKRETATLKCYPIPRHDTVYWYQQGPGQDPQFLISFYEKMQSDKGSIPDRFSAQQFSDYHSELNMSSLELGDSALYFCASSPDKNEQYFGPGTRLTVT.

The J gene is TRBJ2-5, the V gene TRBV14; 10 positions agree with TRBD2. Looked up from germline, CDR1 is SGHDN and CDR2 is FVKESK. The V segment lost 4 bases and the J segment 3 bases; nucleotides outside the gene matches: 17. CDR3 length: 19 residues. The CDR3 coding sequence is TGTGCCAGCAGCCCTCAGCGAACCGAAAGCGGGAGGGCCAAAGAGACCCAGTACTTC. Amino acids: CASSPQRTESGRAKETQYF.

This clonotype was seen a handful of times. The chain is built from TRBV20-1 and TRBJ2-1; 7 nucleotides agree with TRBD2. In germline, CDR1 is DFQATT, CDR2 SNEGSKA (reference sequence). V lost 0 bases to trimming and J lost 4 bases; unmatched junction nucleotides: 9. The CDR3 is 16 residues long. In DNA, the CDR3 is TGCAGTGCTAGAGATGTTTGGGAGGGCCGGTACAATGAGCAGTTCTTC. Its protein is CSARDVWEGRYNEQFF.

In its sample, this clonotype was seen a few times. The chain combines TRBV27 with TRBJ2-1, with 8 bases identical to TRBD1. Germline V gene lookup returns CDR1 MNHEY and CDR2 SMNVEV (reference sequence). V lost 6 bases to trimming and J lost 8 bases; unmatched junction nucleotides: 3. The CDR3 is made up of 12 amino acids. CDR3 in DNA: TGTGCCAGCAGCACACAGGGGGATGAGCAGTTCTTC. Translating it yields CASSTQGDEQFF.